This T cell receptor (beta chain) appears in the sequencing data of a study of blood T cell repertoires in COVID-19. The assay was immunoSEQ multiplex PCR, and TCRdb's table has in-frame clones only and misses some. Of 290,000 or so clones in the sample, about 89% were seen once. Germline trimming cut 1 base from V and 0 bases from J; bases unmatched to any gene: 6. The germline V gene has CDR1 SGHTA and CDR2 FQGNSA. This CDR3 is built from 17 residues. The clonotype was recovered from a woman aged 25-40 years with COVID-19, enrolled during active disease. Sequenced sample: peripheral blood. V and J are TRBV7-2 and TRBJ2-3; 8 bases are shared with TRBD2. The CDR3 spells CASSLVRSGESTDTQYF. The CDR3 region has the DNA TGTGCCAGCAGCTTAGTCCGTAGCGGGGAAAGCACAGATACGCAGTATTTT.